This TCR beta chain was sequenced during a study of cytomegalovirus exposure and HLA in healthy donors. Study-wide points: Sequencing likely produced, as an artifact, a cluster of highly shared sequence variants.

Concerning this clone: Its antigen is not identified.

PCR involved 60 Vbeta and 13 Jbeta primers. Measured with immunoSEQ multiplex PCR; TCRdb has only the in-frame clones, and not every one. Listed are around 200,000 clones; more than 0.95% falls within the top ten. The length of the CDR3 is 16 residues. The germline V gene encodes CDR1 SQVTM and CDR2 ANQGSEA. V gave up 4 bases and J gave up 1 base, with 19 bases separating them. The rearrangement links TRBV29-1 to TRBJ1-1; TRBD1 is a possible D gene (5 bases). The sample was PBMCs. This sequence was found in a girl between 2 and 10 years old in good health and CMV-seropositive. The CDR3 reads CSVAPRGSASNTEAFF. In DNA, the CDR3 is TGCAGCGTTGCCCCTCGGGGGTCGGCATCGAACACTGAAGCTTTCTTT.